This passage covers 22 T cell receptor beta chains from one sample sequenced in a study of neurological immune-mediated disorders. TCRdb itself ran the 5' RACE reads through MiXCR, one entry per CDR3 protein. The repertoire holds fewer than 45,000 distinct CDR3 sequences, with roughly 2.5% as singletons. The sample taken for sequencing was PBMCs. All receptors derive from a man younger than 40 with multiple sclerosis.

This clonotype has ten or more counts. The CDR3 DNA reads as TGCGCCAGCAGGGTCGGCGGAGGCCAAGAGACCCAGTACTTC. Translated, it gives CASRVGGGQETQYF. The chain has TRBV5-1 and TRBJ2-5, with D maybe TRBD2 (5 bases). The length of the CDR3 is 14 residues. The germline gives CDR1 SGHRS, CDR2 YFSETQ. V was shortened by 5 bases and J by 1 base, with 12 bases between the two germline ends.

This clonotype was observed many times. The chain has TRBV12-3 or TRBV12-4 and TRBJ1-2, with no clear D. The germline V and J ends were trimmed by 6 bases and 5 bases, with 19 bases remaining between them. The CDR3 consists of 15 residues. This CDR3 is CASSLNPINSYGYTF. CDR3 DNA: TGTGCCAGCAGCTTAAACCCGATAAATTCGTATGGCTACACCTTC.

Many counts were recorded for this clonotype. CDR3 coding DNA: TGTGCCAGCAGCTTAACCGGGACCAGTTACAATGAGCAGTTCTTC. Protein: CASSLTGTSYNEQFF. V usage is TRBV7-3 and J usage is TRBJ2-1; D may match TRBD1 or TRBD2 (5 bases each). The V and J ends lost 0 bases and 4 bases respectively, with 10 bases between them. The CDR3 length is 15 residues. Germline values: CDR1 SGHTA, CDR2 FQGTGA.

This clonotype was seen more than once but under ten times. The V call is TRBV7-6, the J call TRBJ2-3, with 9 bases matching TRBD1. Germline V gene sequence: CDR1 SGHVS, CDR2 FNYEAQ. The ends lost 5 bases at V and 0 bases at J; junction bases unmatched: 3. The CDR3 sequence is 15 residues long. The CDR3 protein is CASSATGGSTDTQYF. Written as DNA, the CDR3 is TGTGCCAGCAGCGCAACAGGGGGCAGCACAGATACGCAGTATTTT.

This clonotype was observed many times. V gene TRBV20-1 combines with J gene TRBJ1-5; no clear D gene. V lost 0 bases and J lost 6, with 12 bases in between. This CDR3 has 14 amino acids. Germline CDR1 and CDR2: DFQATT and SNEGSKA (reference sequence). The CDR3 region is CSARDRGDAQPQHF. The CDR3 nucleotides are TGCAGTGCTAGAGATCGTGGGGATGCTCAGCCCCAGCATTTT.

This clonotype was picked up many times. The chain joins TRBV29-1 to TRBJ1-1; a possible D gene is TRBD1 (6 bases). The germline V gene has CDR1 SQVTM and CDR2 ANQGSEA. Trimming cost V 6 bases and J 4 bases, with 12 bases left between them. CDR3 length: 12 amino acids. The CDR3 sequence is CSVNRVRTEAFF. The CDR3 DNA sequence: TGCAGCGTGAACAGGGTACGCACTGAAGCTTTCTTT.

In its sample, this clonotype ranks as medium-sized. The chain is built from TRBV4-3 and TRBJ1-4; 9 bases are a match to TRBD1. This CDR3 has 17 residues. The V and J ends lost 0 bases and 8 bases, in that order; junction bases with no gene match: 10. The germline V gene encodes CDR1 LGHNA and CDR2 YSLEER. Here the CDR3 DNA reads TGCGCCAGCAGCCAAGAGGGAGGCGGGACAGGGAGAGAAAAACTGTTTTTT. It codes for CASSQEGGGTGREKLFF.

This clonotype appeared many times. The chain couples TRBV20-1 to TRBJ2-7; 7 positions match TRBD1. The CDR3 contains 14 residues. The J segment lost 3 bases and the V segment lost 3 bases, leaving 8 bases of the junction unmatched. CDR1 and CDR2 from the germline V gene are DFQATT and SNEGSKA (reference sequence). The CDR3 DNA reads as TGCAGTGCTAGCCCCACCGACAGGGACTACGAGCAGTACTTC. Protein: CSASPTDRDYEQYF.

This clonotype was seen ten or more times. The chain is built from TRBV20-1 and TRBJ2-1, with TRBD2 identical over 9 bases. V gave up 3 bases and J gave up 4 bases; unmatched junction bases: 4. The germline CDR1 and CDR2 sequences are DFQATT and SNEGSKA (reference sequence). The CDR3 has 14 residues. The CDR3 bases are TGCAGTGCTAGGGGCGGGGGGGATTACAATGAGCAGTTCTTC. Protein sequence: CSARGGGDYNEQFF.

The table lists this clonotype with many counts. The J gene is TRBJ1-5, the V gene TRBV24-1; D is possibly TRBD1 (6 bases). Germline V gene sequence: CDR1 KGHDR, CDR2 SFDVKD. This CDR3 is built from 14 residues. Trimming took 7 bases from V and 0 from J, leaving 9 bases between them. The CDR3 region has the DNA TGTGCCACCAGCAGACAGGATAGCAATCAGCCCCAGCATTTT. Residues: CATSRQDSNQPQHF.

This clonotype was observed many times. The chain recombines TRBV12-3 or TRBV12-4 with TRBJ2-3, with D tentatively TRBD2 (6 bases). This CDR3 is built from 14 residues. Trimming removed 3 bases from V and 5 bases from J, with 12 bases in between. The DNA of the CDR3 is TGTGCCAGCAGTTTTGGAGGGACGATAGATACGCAGTATTTT. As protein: CASSFGGTIDTQYF.

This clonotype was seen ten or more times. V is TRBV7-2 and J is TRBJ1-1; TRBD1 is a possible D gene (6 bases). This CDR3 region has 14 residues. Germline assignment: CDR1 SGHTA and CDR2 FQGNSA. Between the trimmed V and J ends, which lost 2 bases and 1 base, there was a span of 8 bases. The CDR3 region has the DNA TGTGCCAGCAGCTTACCGACAGGGAACACTGAAGCTTTCTTT. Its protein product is CASSLPTGNTEAFF.

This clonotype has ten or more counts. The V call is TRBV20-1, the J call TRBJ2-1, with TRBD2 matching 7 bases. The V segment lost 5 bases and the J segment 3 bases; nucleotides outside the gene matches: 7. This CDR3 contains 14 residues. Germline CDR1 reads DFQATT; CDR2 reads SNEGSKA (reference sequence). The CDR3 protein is CSAASGIFYNEQFF. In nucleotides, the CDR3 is TGCAGTGCTGCGAGCGGGATCTTCTACAATGAGCAGTTCTTC.

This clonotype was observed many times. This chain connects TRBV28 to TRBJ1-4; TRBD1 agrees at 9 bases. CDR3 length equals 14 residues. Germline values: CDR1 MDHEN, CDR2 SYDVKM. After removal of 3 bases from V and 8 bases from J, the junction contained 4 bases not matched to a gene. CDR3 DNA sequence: TGTGCCAGCAGTTTCTTCGACAGGGGGGAAAAACTGTTTTTT. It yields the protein CASSFFDRGEKLFF.

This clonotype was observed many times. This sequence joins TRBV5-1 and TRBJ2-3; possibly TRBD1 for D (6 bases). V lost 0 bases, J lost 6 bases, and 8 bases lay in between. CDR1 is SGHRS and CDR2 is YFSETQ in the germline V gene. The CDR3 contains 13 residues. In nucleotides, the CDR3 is TGCGCCAGCAGCTTGGGGGACACCGATACGCAGTATTTT. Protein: CASSLGDTDTQYF.

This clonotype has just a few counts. Written as DNA, the CDR3 is TGCGCCAGCAGCGTCGCCTGGGACAGCTACGAGCAGTACTTC. Translating it yields CASSVAWDSYEQYF. The chain links TRBV5-1 to TRBJ2-7; 7 bases agree with TRBD1. CDR3 length equals 14 residues. Germline-derived CDR1 and CDR2 are SGHRS and YFSETQ. Trimming removed 4 bases from V and 3 bases from J; junction bases left unmatched: 7.

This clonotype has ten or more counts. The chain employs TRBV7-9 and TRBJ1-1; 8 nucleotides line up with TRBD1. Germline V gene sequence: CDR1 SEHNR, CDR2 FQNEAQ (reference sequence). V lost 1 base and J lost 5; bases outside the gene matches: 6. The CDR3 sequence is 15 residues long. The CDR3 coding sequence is TGTGCCAGCAGCTTAGTTGGGACAGGAATTACTGAAGCTTTCTTT. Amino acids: CASSLVGTGITEAFF.

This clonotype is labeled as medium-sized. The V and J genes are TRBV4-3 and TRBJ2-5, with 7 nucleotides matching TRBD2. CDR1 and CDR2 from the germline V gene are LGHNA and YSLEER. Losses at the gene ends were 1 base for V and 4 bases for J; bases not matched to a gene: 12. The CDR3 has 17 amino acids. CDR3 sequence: CASSQGGGRRLGETQYF. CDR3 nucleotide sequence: TGCGCCAGCAGCCAAGGGGGGGGACGCCGTCTTGGAGAGACCCAGTACTTC.

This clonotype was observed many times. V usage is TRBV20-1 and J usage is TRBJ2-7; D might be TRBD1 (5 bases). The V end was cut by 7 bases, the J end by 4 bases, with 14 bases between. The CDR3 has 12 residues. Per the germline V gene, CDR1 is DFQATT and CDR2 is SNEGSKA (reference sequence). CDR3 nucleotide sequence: TGCAGTGTGGGCAGGGCCCCTTACGAGCAGTACTTC. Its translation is CSVGRAPYEQYF.

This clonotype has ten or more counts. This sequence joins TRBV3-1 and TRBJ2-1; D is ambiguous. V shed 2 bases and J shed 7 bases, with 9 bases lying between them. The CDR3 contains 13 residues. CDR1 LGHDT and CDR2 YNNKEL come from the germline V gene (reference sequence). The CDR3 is CASSQRGANEQFF. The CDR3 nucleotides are TGTGCCAGCAGCCAACGCGGAGCGAATGAGCAGTTCTTC.

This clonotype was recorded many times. The CDR3 region is CSVESRGRRGGKLFF. CDR3 DNA: TGCAGCGTTGAAAGCAGGGGACGCAGGGGCGGAAAACTGTTTTTT. The gene calls are TRBV29-1 and TRBJ1-4, with D maybe TRBD1 (6 bases). The CDR3 is 15 amino acids. Germline CDR1 SQVTM, CDR2 ANQGSEA. Trimming stripped 2 bases from V and 10 bases from J, with 20 bases between.

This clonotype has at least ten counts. CDR3 nucleotides: TGCGCCAGCAGCTCTGGGCAGGGAGATATGAACACTGAAGCTTTCTTT. It codes for CASSSGQGDMNTEAFF. This chain uses TRBV5-1 with TRBJ1-1, with a tentative D call TRBD1 (5 bases). Trimming left V 3 bases short and J 0 bases short, with 15 bases between. This CDR3 has 16 residues. Per germline, CDR1 SGHRS and CDR2 YFSETQ.